The clone carrying this T cell receptor (beta chain) showed up just once. The data were produced by immunoSEQ multiplex PCR, yet TCRdb's version contains in-frame clones alone and is incomplete. In the table there are 200,000 to 250,000 clones, 75% to 90% of which are singletons. The length of the CDR3 is 16 residues. Germline loops: CDR1 LNHDA, CDR2 SQIVND (reference sequence). V lost 5 bases to trimming and J lost 0 bases, with 14 bases between them. The data were obtained in a study of blood T cell repertoires in COVID-19. For the study at large: T cells, B-cell-depleted T cells, or PBMCs provided the cDNA or gDNA that served as material.

The chain employs TRBV19 and TRBJ2-1; D gene uncertain. What was sequenced was peripheral blood. The clonotype comes from a woman aged 80 or over with COVID-19, enrolled during active disease. CDR3 sequence (DNA): TGTGCCAGTAGTCACCTTTTCCCGAGCTCCTACAATGAGCAGTTCTTC. Translation: CASSHLFPSSYNEQFF.